The sequence of this T cell receptor (beta chain) was determined in a study of CD8+CD57+ T cells in acquired aplastic anemia. For the study at large: Mean read depth for CD4+ cells from healthy donors was around 9.9 million.

Trimming at V came to 5 bases and at J to 4 bases, leaving 8 bases not matched to a gene. The CDR3 covers 15 residues. Germline-derived CDR1 and CDR2 are LNHDA and SQIVND (reference sequence). The use of genomic DNA as template underpinned the TCR beta VDJ and CDR3 profiling. In TCRdb, the reads were re-called with MiXCR into one record per CDR3 protein. The table has some 140,000 distinct CDR3 sequences, around two fifths seen once; the top ten hold less than 8.5%. This TCR came from a human donor in good health, serving as a control. This chain joins TRBV19 and TRBJ2-1; 7 bases map to TRBD2. The sequencing sample was made of sorted CD4+, CD8+, or CD8+CD57+ T cells (not recorded which) from PBMCs. The CDR3 sequence is CASSPSAGVYNEQFF. Here the CDR3 DNA reads TGTGCCAGTAGTCCCTCGGCGGGGGTATACAATGAGCAGTTCTTC.